This T cell receptor (beta chain) was profiled in a study of metastatic and nonmetastatic thyroid tumors. Study at large: For malignant and benign thyroid patients, tumor or nodule tissue and blood were the sources whose repertoires were compared.

Notes on this clone: The antigen is not known.

Study observations and caveats: Reported TCR beta diversity, measured in blood and tumor, was significantly higher for malignant thyroid tumors than for benign nodules.

The CDR3 contains 15 residues. CDR1 LNHDA and CDR2 SQIVND come from the germline V gene (reference sequence). Trimming cost V 3 bases and J 2 bases, with 14 bases left between them. All patients reached thyroid surgery having received no treatment beforehand. In the authors' methods: Researchers built a distant-metastasis classifier for papillary thyroid cancer that drew on CDR3 differences across clinicopathological groups. Using MiXCR, TCRdb re-called clones from the PCR reads. The V and J calls, along with clone size, are taken from TCRdb and not from the paper's own processing. Found here are roughly 20,000 clones, under 35% of them singletons; the top ten hold 11% to 15%.

The sequencing input was blood. The receptor was isolated from a female donor with papillary thyroid cancer or a benign thyroid nodule (not recorded which). Some clones in this sample may be carry-over from other donors' samples. The J gene is TRBJ2-7, the V gene TRBV19; D might be TRBD2 (5 bases). CDR3 region: CASSIGGNTAYEQYF. The DNA of the CDR3 is TGTGCCAGTAGTATTGGAGGTAACACCGCCTACGAGCAGTACTTC.